Listed below are T cell receptor beta chains from one sample, sequenced in a study of identical twins. MiXCR was run by TCRdb on the 5' RACE reads, yielding one entry per CDR3 protein. This sample has a few hundred thousand distinct CDR3 sequences, with around 15% found just once. This sample was shared with a second study, whose subject was yellow fever vaccine responses in identical twins.

Sequencing was carried out using CD4+ T cells sorted from blood. The receptor set was obtained from a woman under 30 in good health. The CDR3 runs from the conserved cysteine through the conserved F or W. Each record gives: V gene, CDR3 protein.

V gene: TRBV12-3/TRBV12-4
CDR3 protein: CASSLSSGGRGNIQYF

V gene: TRBV5-1
CDR3 protein: CASSFGDRAGGETQYF

V gene: TRBV21-1
CDR3 protein: CASSKAASGGAGTGELFF

V gene: TRBV5-1
CDR3 protein: CASSLGLYGYTF

V gene: TRBV20-1
CDR3 protein: CSASNPYNEQFF

V gene: TRBV5-6
CDR3 protein: CASSFYDRANTEAFF

V gene: TRBV29-1
CDR3 protein: CSVQKGTYEQYF

V gene: TRBV5-1
CDR3 protein: CASRPLAGVETQYF

V gene: TRBV24-1
CDR3 protein: CATSDLTGDKETQYF

V gene: TRBV20-1
CDR3 protein: CSAMGQQHNEQFF

V gene: TRBV15
CDR3 protein: CATSRAGLNEKLFF

V gene: TRBV3-1
CDR3 protein: CASSQSTTGTNYGYTF

V gene: TRBV15
CDR3 protein: CATSRVRDSYYGYTF

V gene: TRBV7-8
CDR3 protein: CASSSPSGGMGYGYTF

V gene: TRBV7-6
CDR3 protein: CASSLAGGFITDTQYF

V gene: TRBV7-9
CDR3 protein: CASSLGTGGYGYTF

V gene: TRBV12-3/TRBV12-4
CDR3 protein: CASSLSQGPGTQYF

V gene: TRBV9
CDR3 protein: CASSSSILPDTQYF

V gene: TRBV6-5
CDR3 protein: CASSYRPTPAYNEQFF

V gene: TRBV6-2/TRBV6-3
CDR3 protein: CASSYEQNTEAFF

V gene: TRBV10-3
CDR3 protein: CAISEVNTEAFF

V gene: TRBV7-2
CDR3 protein: CASSPETGYNEQFF

V gene: TRBV10-2
CDR3 protein: CASSEPRHVNSPLHF

V gene: TRBV19
CDR3 protein: CASSTTPGLATETQYF